A selection of T cell receptor beta chains follows, all from one sample in a study of T cells in localized non-small cell lung cancer. Using immunoSEQ multiplex PCR, the repertoire was profiled, and TCRdb retains in-frame clones only, with some absent. The sample holds thousands of clones, roughly 25% seen once. The material was lung tumor tissue, obtained before any cancer treatment. The receptors stem from a male donor at least 60 years old with stage II squamous cell lung carcinoma. The CDR3 runs from the conserved cysteine through the conserved F or W. The D gene is left open where the match is weak. Rows may omit the clone size; those that give it use once, few, many or a size class.

CDR3 DNA,CDR3 protein,clone size,V gene,D gene,J gene,CDR3 length
TGTGCCAGTGGGACCTTGTGGGATACGCAGTATTTT,CASGTLWDTQYF,large,TRBV19,.,TRBJ2-3,12
TGCAGCGTTGAAGAGGGGTATGGGAATCAGCCCCAGCATTTT,CSVEEGYGNQPQHF,.,TRBV29-1,.,TRBJ1-5,14
TGCGCCAGCAGTTTCGGACTAGCCCAAGAGACCCAGTACTTC,CASSFGLAQETQYF,.,TRBV5-1,TRBD2,TRBJ2-5,14
TGTGCCAGCAGCCCAATTCGGAGGGGGACCACTGAAGCTTTCTTT,CASSPIRRGTTEAFF,medium-sized,TRBV9,.,TRBJ1-1,15
TGTGCCAGCAGTAGCCATAGCAATCAGCCCCAGCATTTT,CASSSHSNQPQHF,.,TRBV6-7,.,TRBJ1-5,13
TGTGCCAGCAGCTTTAGCGGGGTATCCGGGGAGCTGTTTTTT,CASSFSGVSGELFF,few,TRBV11-3,TRBD2,TRBJ2-2,14
TGTGCCAGCAGCATGACAGGGGAACAAGAGACCCAGTACTTC,CASSMTGEQETQYF,medium-sized,TRBV11-3,TRBD1,TRBJ2-5,14
TGTGCCAGTAGTATTAGCGGGTCGGTTCGCTCCTACGAGCAGTACTTC,CASSISGSVRSYEQYF,.,TRBV19,TRBD2,TRBJ2-7,16
TGTGCCAGTAGTTTAAGGACAGGGGAGGCATCACCCCTCCACTTT,CASSLRTGEASPLHF,large,TRBV19,TRBD1,TRBJ1-6,15
TGTGCCAGCAGCTTAAGGACAGGCTACAACAATGAGCAGTTCTTC,CASSLRTGYNNEQFF,.,TRBV11-3,TRBD1,TRBJ2-1,15
TGCAGCGTTGAAGACACCGGTGGAGGGGCCACAGATACGCAGTATTTT,CSVEDTGGGATDTQYF,.,TRBV29-1,.,TRBJ2-3,16
TGTGCCACCACCCTTATTCTCGGCGGAGAGACCCAGTACTTC,CATTLILGGETQYF,medium-sized,TRBV12-2,.,TRBJ2-5,14
TGTGCCAGCAGCGTAGGTCTAGCGGGGGTTTACAATGAGCAGTTCTTC,CASSVGLAGVYNEQFF,once,TRBV9,TRBD2,TRBJ2-1,16
TGTGCCACCAGCAGGGGACAGGGGTTCTACACCGGGGAGCTGTTTTTT,CATSRGQGFYTGELFF,.,TRBV15,TRBD1,TRBJ2-2,16
TGTGCCAGCAGCTTCGGGACACCGAACACTGAAGCTTTCTTT,CASSFGTPNTEAFF,.,TRBV7-8,.,TRBJ1-1,14
TGTGCCAGCACCAACCCCCGGGGGACAGACTACAATGAGCAGTTCTTC,CASTNPRGTDYNEQFF,few,TRBV6-8,.,TRBJ2-1,16
TGTGCCAGCAGTGTGAGGGGAGCCGGGGAGCTGTTTTTT,CASSVRGAGELFF,few,TRBV9,.,TRBJ2-2,13
TGCGCCAGCAGCTTGGGCGCTAGGGTCTACGAGCAGTACTTC,CASSLGARVYEQYF,.,TRBV5-1,.,TRBJ2-7,14
TGTGCCAGCAGCTTAGTGGGTGCACAGACTGAAGCTTTCTTT,CASSLVGAQTEAFF,medium-sized,TRBV11-3,.,TRBJ1-1,14
TGTGCCAGCAGTTACGGCCAATGGCACACCGGGGAGCTGTTTTTT,CASSYGQWHTGELFF,few,TRBV6-8,.,TRBJ2-2,15
TGTGCCAGCAGCTTAACGGCGACAGGACTAAGCACAGATACGCAGTATTTT,CASSLTATGLSTDTQYF,.,TRBV11-3,.,TRBJ2-3,17
TGTGCCAGCTCACCAGCTAGCGGGAGAATGGCCTACGAGCAGTACTTC,CASSPASGRMAYEQYF,.,TRBV18,TRBD2,TRBJ2-7,16
TGTGCCAGCAGTTACGGGGGACTGAACACTGAAGCTTTCTTT,CASSYGGLNTEAFF,medium-sized,TRBV6-8,.,TRBJ1-1,14
TGTGCCAGTCAGGGCAACTCTGGAAACACCATATATTTT,CASQGNSGNTIYF,.,TRBV9,.,TRBJ1-3,13
TGTGCCATCAGTGAGGGGGCTGAGGGGACTGAAGCTTTCTTT,CAISEGAEGTEAFF,.,TRBV10-3,.,TRBJ1-1,14
TGTGCCAGCAGCCCCCGACGGAGCTCCTACGAGCAGTACTTC,CASSPRRSSYEQYF,few,TRBV11-3,.,TRBJ2-7,14
TGTGCCAGCACCCTACGTCCTGAGGGTGGTGGAGTGAACACTGAAGCTTTCTTT,CASTLRPEGGGVNTEAFF,.,TRBV6-8,.,TRBJ1-1,18
TGTGCCAGCAGCCCTGGGAACAGGGTCTACGAGCAGTACTTC,CASSPGNRVYEQYF,few,TRBV6-8,.,TRBJ2-7,14
TGTGCCAGCAGCCAAGGGGTGGACAGGAACACTGAAGCTTTCTTT,CASSQGVDRNTEAFF,medium-sized,TRBV11-3,.,TRBJ1-1,15
TGTGCCAGCAGCCCAAAAATAACCGGGGAGCTGTTTTTT,CASSPKITGELFF,medium-sized,TRBV9,.,TRBJ2-2,13
TGCAGCGTTGTTGGCGGGAGGGGCACAGATACGCAGTATTTT,CSVVGGRGTDTQYF,once,TRBV29-1,TRBD2,TRBJ2-3,14
TGTGCCAGCAGCTTGAAGGGGGATGGGAACACTGAAGCTTTCTTT,CASSLKGDGNTEAFF,.,TRBV11-3,.,TRBJ1-1,15